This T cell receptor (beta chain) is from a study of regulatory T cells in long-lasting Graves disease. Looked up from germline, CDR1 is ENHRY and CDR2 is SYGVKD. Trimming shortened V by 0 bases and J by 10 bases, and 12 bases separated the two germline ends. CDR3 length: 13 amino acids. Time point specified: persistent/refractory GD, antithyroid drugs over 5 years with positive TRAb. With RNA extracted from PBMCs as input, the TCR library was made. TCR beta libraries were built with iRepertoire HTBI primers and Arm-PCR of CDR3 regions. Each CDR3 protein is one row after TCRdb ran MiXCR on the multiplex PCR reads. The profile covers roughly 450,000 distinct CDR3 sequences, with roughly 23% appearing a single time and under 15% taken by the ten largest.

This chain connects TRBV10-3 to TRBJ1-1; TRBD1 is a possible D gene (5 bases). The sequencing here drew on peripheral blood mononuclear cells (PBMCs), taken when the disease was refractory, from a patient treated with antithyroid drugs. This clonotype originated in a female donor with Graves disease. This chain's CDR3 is CAISESDSPVAFF. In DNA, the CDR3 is TGTGCCATCAGTGAGTCTGACAGCCCGGTAGCTTTCTTT.